This passage covers 31 T cell receptor beta chains from one sample sequenced in a study of T-cell memory formation after mild COVID-19. MiXCR, run by TCRdb on the 5' RACE reads, gives a single entry per CDR3 protein. The table includes 100,000 to 150,000 distinct CDR3 sequences, approximately 6.3% detected once. The sequenced material came from PBMCs or a T cell subset sorted from them (not recorded which). These receptor sequences come from an adult woman who had mild COVID-19 (a few samples of this study predate the infection). Cell type and time point are not known.

V usage is TRBV6-5 and J usage is TRBJ2-1; 11 positions match TRBD2. The CDR3 is 17 amino acids. CDR1 is MNHEY, CDR2 SVGAGI, per germline. Trimming at V came to 5 bases and at J to 6 bases, leaving 12 bases not matched to a gene. The CDR3 coding sequence is TGTGCCAGCAGTCTACTAGCGGGAGAGCTTTCGGCCAATGAGCAGTTCTTC. It yields the protein CASSLLAGELSANEQFF.

In this sample, this clonotype turned up a few times. This chain links TRBV4-1 with TRBJ2-1; 9 bases align to TRBD2. Germline V CDR1 and CDR2: MGHRA, YSYEKL. The CDR3 sequence is 15 residues long. V lost 5 bases, J lost 7 bases, and 9 bases stayed unmatched. In DNA, the CDR3 is TGCGCCAGCAGCTCCCTAGCGGGGATAACGAATGAGCAGTTCTTC. Translation: CASSSLAGITNEQFF.

This clonotype was observed a few times. An end of the junction does not agree with germline; a read error may underlie this. The chain uses TRBV20-1 and TRBJ1-2; TRBD1 matches at 8 bases. The CDR3 has 14 amino acids. Germline CDR1 DFQATT, CDR2 SNEGSKA (reference sequence). The CDR3 coding sequence is TGCAGTGCGGCTACAGGGGGGGAGGGCTATCGCTACACCTTC. Translated: CSAATGGEGYRYTF.

The rearrangement joins TRBV5-5 to TRBJ2-5; tentatively, D is TRBD1 or TRBD2 (6 bases each). V was trimmed by 4 bases and J by 4 bases, leaving 14 bases between them. The germline V gene encodes CDR1 SGHKS and CDR2 YYEKEE (reference sequence). The CDR3 has 14 residues. The CDR3 here is CASSVEWGAETQYF. In DNA form, the CDR3 reads TGTGCCAGCAGCGTAGAGTGGGGGGCAGAGACCCAGTACTTC.

This clonotype has just a few counts. This CDR3 reads CASSFGTVSYEQYF. The CDR3 coding sequence is TGTGCCAGCAGTTTCGGGACAGTCTCCTACGAGCAGTACTTC. The rearrangement uses TRBV6-5 and TRBJ2-7, with 7 bases identical to TRBD1. V dropped 4 bases and J dropped 0; count of bases not matched to a gene: 3. The CDR3 totals 14 residues. Germline lookup yields CDR1 MNHEY and CDR2 SVGAGI.

The sample holds a few counts of this clonotype. This sequence joins TRBV6-5 and TRBJ2-7; maybe TRBD1 (6 bases). The V end lost 6 bases, the J end lost 3 bases, and 15 bases lay between the germline ends. This CDR3 is 14 amino acids long. Germline CDR1 is MNHEY and CDR2 is SVGAGI. The CDR3 bases are TGTGCCAGCAGGAAGGGGACATCCGTCTACGAGCAGTACTTC. Its protein product is CASRKGTSVYEQYF.

This chain connects TRBV2 to TRBJ1-5; D may be TRBD1 (6 bases). The CDR3 is 14 residues long. Per germline, CDR1 SNHLY and CDR2 FYNNEI. V lost 7 bases, J lost 6 bases, and 16 bases lay in between. CDR3 sequence (DNA): TGTGCCAGCAACAGGGACGATTTGGGTCAGCCCCAGCATTTT. Its protein is CASNRDDLGQPQHF.

The chain carries TRBV29-1 and TRBJ2-5; D not resolved. From germline, CDR1 is SQVTM and CDR2 ANQGSEA. The CDR3 spans 13 residues. V lost 4 bases and J 0 bases, leaving 9 bases between the germline ends. The CDR3 protein is CSVGPKYQETQYF. CDR3 bases: TGCAGCGTTGGTCCCAAGTACCAAGAGACCCAGTACTTC. Full variable domain (missing parts from reference TRBV29-1 and TRBJ2-5): SAVISQKPSRDICQRGTSLTIQCQVDSQVTMMFWYRQQPGQSLTLIATANQGSEATYESGFVIDKFPISRPNLTFSTLTVSNMSPEDSSIYLCSVGPKYQETQYFGPGTRLLVL.

V is TRBV12-3 or TRBV12-4 and J is TRBJ1-6, with D perhaps matching TRBD1 (5 bases). There are 13 residues in the CDR3. The V and J ends lost 2 bases and 14 bases respectively, with 13 bases between them. CDR3 region: CASSLTGPTTLHF. As DNA, the CDR3 is TGTGCCAGCAGTTTAACAGGTCCCACCACCCTCCACTTT.

This clonotype was counted at least ten times. This chain uses TRBV20-1 with TRBJ2-7, with 8 bases that match TRBD2. The trim removed 0 bases at V and 0 bases at J, leaving 7 bases unmatched. CDR3 length: 16 amino acids. Per the germline V gene, CDR1 is DFQATT and CDR2 is SNEGSKA (reference sequence). CDR3 loop: CSARDPGGVRSYEQYF. In DNA, the CDR3 is TGCAGTGCTAGAGACCCGGGAGGGGTACGCTCCTACGAGCAGTACTTC.

The sample holds many counts of this clonotype. The chain joins TRBV27 to TRBJ2-1, with 8 bases that match TRBD1. Germline values: CDR1 MNHEY, CDR2 SMNVEV (reference sequence). The CDR3 loop spans 14 amino acids. V shed 7 bases, J shed 9 bases, and the junction held 11 bases outside the gene matches. The CDR3 region is CASIIGQGVGEQFF. CDR3 in DNA: TGTGCCAGCATCATCGGACAGGGAGTTGGTGAGCAGTTCTTC.

This clonotype was detected only a few times. V and J are TRBV6-2 or TRBV6-3 and TRBJ1-1; D unclear. CDR1 MNHEY and CDR2 SVGEGT come from the germline V gene. V lost 0 bases, J lost 1 base, and 12 bases lay in between. The CDR3 extends over 16 amino acids. The CDR3 DNA sequence: TGTGCCAGCAGTTACTCGCCGGCAGGATCGAACACTGAAGCTTTCTTT. It yields the protein CASSYSPAGSNTEAFF.

In this sample, this clonotype turned up a few times. The genes are TRBV6-5 and TRBJ2-7; perhaps TRBD1 as D (6 bases). Looked up from germline, CDR1 is MNHEY and CDR2 is SVGAGI. The CDR3 contains 12 residues. V was shortened by 3 bases and J by 5 bases, with 8 bases between the two germline ends. CDR3 in amino acids: CASSYGGHEQYF. The CDR3 DNA sequence: TGTGCCAGCAGTTATGGGGGCCACGAGCAGTACTTC.

V usage is TRBV3-1 and J usage is TRBJ2-7, with a possible D match to TRBD1 (5 bases). The CDR3 consists of 15 residues. Germline V gives CDR1 LGHDT, CDR2 YNNKEL (reference sequence). Trimming removed 1 base from V and 6 bases from J, with 16 bases in between. CDR3 amino acids: CASSQGWRTGSEQYF. The CDR3 region has the DNA TGTGCCAGCAGCCAAGGGTGGCGTACAGGATCCGAGCAGTACTTC.

This clonotype turned up a few times. The chain combines TRBV24-1 with TRBJ1-5, with D possibly TRBD1 on 6 matching bases. V lost 4 bases, J lost 1 base, and 16 bases lay in between. CDR3 length equals 17 residues. The germline CDR1 and CDR2 sequences are KGHDR and SFDVKD. The chain's CDR3 is CATSDSGAGQSNQPQHF. CDR3 DNA: TGTGCCACCAGTGACTCAGGGGCGGGTCAGAGCAATCAGCCCCAGCATTTT.

This chain joins TRBV7-9 and TRBJ2-2, with D hard to call. The V end lost 5 bases, the J end lost 4 bases, and 8 bases lay between the germline ends. This CDR3 has 13 amino acids. The germline gives CDR1 SEHNR, CDR2 FQNEAQ (reference sequence). The CDR3 protein is CASSHAVTGELFF. In nucleotides, the CDR3 is TGTGCCAGCAGCCACGCAGTCACCGGGGAGCTGTTTTTT.

The chain has TRBV24-1 and TRBJ2-6; no clear D gene. CDR1 and CDR2 (germline): KGHDR, SFDVKD. The CDR3 totals 15 residues. The germline V and J ends were trimmed by 5 bases and 0 bases, with 7 bases remaining between them. The CDR3 DNA is TGTGCCACCAGTGCCCCTTTCTCTGGGGCCAACGTCCTGACTTTC. It codes for CATSAPFSGANVLTF.

This clonotype was picked up many times. The chain carries TRBV24-1 and TRBJ2-1; D might be TRBD1 (6 bases). The V gene's germline CDR1 is KGHDR and CDR2 SFDVKD. Trimming stripped 3 bases from V and 8 bases from J, with 16 bases between. CDR3 size: 15 residues. DNA of the CDR3: TGTGCCACCAGTGATCTTCTTACAGGGAGATATGAGCAGTTCTTC. Its protein is CATSDLLTGRYEQFF.

The genes are TRBV5-1 and TRBJ2-7, with D perhaps assigned TRBD1 or TRBD2 (5 bases each). Germline V gives CDR1 SGHRS, CDR2 YFSETQ. The CDR3 contains 17 residues. Trimming took 2 bases from V and 2 from J, leaving 20 bases between them. CDR3 protein: CASSLRPTQGAAYEQYF. In nucleotides, the CDR3 is TGCGCCAGCAGCTTAAGGCCCACTCAGGGAGCCGCCTACGAGCAGTACTTC.

This clonotype has at least ten counts. This chain uses TRBV5-6 with TRBJ2-2, with a tentative D call TRBD1 (5 bases). Trimming shortened V by 4 bases and J by 2 bases, and 12 bases separated the two germline ends. The CDR3 has 15 amino acids. Germline CDR1 reads SGHDT; CDR2 reads YYEEEE. The CDR3 DNA is TGTGCCAGCAGCGAGACAGCCTCAAACACCGGGGAGCTGTTTTTT. Its translation: CASSETASNTGELFF.

This clonotype appeared a few times. The rearrangement links TRBV7-9 to TRBJ2-1, with 9 bases aligning to TRBD2. V gave up 5 bases and J gave up 7 bases; unmatched junction bases: 21. CDR1 is SEHNR, CDR2 FQNEAQ, per germline (reference sequence). The CDR3 is 19 residues long. The CDR3 region is CASSPRSVIAGVPGNEQFF. CDR3 coding DNA: TGTGCCAGCAGCCCCCGTAGTGTTATAGCGGGAGTCCCGGGGAATGAGCAGTTCTTC.

This clonotype was counted only a few times. The CDR3: CATSREETQYF. DNA of the CDR3: TGTGCCACCAGCAGAGAAGAGACCCAGTACTTC. The chain carries TRBV15 and TRBJ2-5; D gene unclear. Germline V gene lookup returns CDR1 LNHNV and CDR2 YYDKDF (reference sequence). V was trimmed by 0 bases and J by 4 bases, leaving 0 bases between them. The CDR3 length is 11 residues.

This clonotype has a count of ten or more. The chain couples TRBV11-2 to TRBJ2-7, with D perhaps being TRBD1 or TRBD2 (7 bases each). The CDR3 consists of 15 residues. Germline V gene data show CDR1 as SGHAT and CDR2 as FQNNGV. Trimming took off 6 bases at V and 7 bases at J, with 22 bases between the two ends. CDR3 DNA: TGTGCCAGCAGAACGACTAAGCGGGACAGTCAAGAGCAGTACTTC. As protein: CASRTTKRDSQEQYF.

This clonotype has a handful of counts. The CDR3 nucleotides are TGCGCCAGCAGCCCCCGGGACAGGGTGGGTTATGACTATGGCTACACCTTC. Encoded protein: CASSPRDRVGYDYGYTF. This chain connects TRBV5-1 to TRBJ1-2; 9 nucleotides match TRBD1. The CDR3 extends over 17 amino acids. J was trimmed by 3 bases and V by 4 bases; bases with no gene match: 13. Germline assignment: CDR1 SGHRS and CDR2 YFSETQ. Combining the CDR3 with reference TRBV5-1 and TRBJ1-2 gives the whole variable domain KAGVTQTPRYLIKTRGQQVTLSCSPISGHRSVSWYQQTPGQGLQFLFEYFSETQRNKGNFPGRFSGRQFSNSRSEMNVSTLELGDSALYLCASSPRDRVGYDYGYTFGSGTRLTVV.

This clonotype was counted a few times. The rearrangement links TRBV5-1 to TRBJ2-7; 8 bases are shared with TRBD2. Germline CDR1 SGHRS, CDR2 YFSETQ. The V and J ends lost 6 bases and 2 bases, in that order; junction bases with no gene match: 7. The CDR3 consists of 14 residues. The CDR3 region has the DNA TGCGCCAGCATGAATAGCGGGAACCCCTACGAGCAGTACTTC. This encodes CASMNSGNPYEQYF.

V usage is TRBV6-4 and J usage is TRBJ2-1, with D unclear. This CDR3 spans 14 amino acids. Germline-derived CDR1 and CDR2 are MRHNA and SNTAGT. V lost 7 bases, J lost 1 base, and 11 bases lay in between. CDR3: CASICQGSYNEQFF. The CDR3 DNA is TGTGCCAGCATTTGTCAAGGGTCCTACAATGAGCAGTTCTTC.

This clonotype was recorded many times. The chain links TRBV7-8 to TRBJ2-1; D unclear. Trimming removed 5 bases at V and 5 bases at J, with 10 bases between. This CDR3 is built from 13 residues. In germline, CDR1 is SGHVS, CDR2 FQNEAQ. This CDR3 is CASSVDGNNEQFF. CDR3 DNA sequence: TGTGCCAGCAGCGTAGACGGAAACAATGAGCAGTTCTTC.

This clonotype was seen at least ten times. This chain links TRBV6-5 with TRBJ2-1, with a weak D call TRBD2 (6 bases). Germline CDR1 MNHEY, CDR2 SVGAGI. This CDR3 comprises 13 residues. V lost 7 bases and J lost 3, with 10 bases in between. In nucleotides, the CDR3 is TGTGCCAGCATAGCGGACGGCTACAATGAGCAGTTCTTC. Translating it yields CASIADGYNEQFF.

This chain connects TRBV20-1 to TRBJ1-6; 9 nucleotides agree with TRBD1. The trim removed 5 bases at V and 0 bases at J, leaving 2 bases unmatched. Germline CDR1 and CDR2: DFQATT and SNEGSKA (reference sequence). The CDR3 totals 15 residues. The CDR3 nucleotides read TGCAGTGCTCTGGACAGGGGCTCCTATAATTCACCCCTCCACTTT. Encoded protein: CSALDRGSYNSPLHF.

This clonotype was recorded many times. J is TRBJ2-2 and V is TRBV5-5; a possible D gene is TRBD1 (6 bases). CDR1 and CDR2 from the germline V gene are SGHKS and YYEKEE (reference sequence). The CDR3 is made up of 13 amino acids. Trimming took off 3 bases at V and 9 bases at J, with 12 bases between the two ends. CDR3 residues: CASSWETGRELFF. For the CDR3, the DNA is TGTGCCAGCAGCTGGGAGACAGGAAGGGAGCTGTTTTTT.

This clonotype was detected a few times. V usage is TRBV14 and J usage is TRBJ2-2, with D possibly TRBD1 on 5 matching bases. This CDR3 has 15 residues. V shed 4 bases and J shed 4 bases, with 13 bases lying between them. Germline V gene data show CDR1 as SGHDN and CDR2 as FVKESK. The CDR3 bases are TGTGCCAGCAGCCCTCAGGCAGGGCCCACCGGGGAGCTGTTTTTT. It specifies CASSPQAGPTGELFF.